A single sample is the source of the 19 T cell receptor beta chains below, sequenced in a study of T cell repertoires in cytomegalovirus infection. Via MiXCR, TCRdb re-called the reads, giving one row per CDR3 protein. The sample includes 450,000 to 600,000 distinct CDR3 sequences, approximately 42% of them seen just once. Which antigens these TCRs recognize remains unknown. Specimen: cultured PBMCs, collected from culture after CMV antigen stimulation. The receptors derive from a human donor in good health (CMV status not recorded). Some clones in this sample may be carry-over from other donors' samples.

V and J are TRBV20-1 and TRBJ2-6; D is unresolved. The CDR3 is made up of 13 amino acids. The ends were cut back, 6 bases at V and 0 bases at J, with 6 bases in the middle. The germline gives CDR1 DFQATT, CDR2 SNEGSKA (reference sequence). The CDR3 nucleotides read TGCAGTGCCCCAACCTCTGGGGCCAACGTCCTGACTTTC. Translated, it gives CSAPTSGANVLTF.

The CDR3 here is CASSFDSATDTQYF. The CDR3 nucleotides are TGCGCCAGCAGCTTCGACAGCGCCACAGATACGCAGTATTTT. The gene calls are TRBV5-1 and TRBJ2-3; perhaps TRBD1 as D (5 bases). The CDR3 length is 14 residues. Trimming took 2 bases from V and 2 from J, leaving 9 bases between them. Germline V gives CDR1 SGHRS, CDR2 YFSETQ.

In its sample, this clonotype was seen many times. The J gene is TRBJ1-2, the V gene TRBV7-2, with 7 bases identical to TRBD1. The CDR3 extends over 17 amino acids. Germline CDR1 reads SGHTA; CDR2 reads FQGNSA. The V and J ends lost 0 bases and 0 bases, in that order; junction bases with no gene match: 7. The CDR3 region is CASSLAARTGSNYGYTF. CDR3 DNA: TGTGCCAGCAGCTTAGCGGCTAGGACAGGCTCTAACTATGGCTACACCTTC.

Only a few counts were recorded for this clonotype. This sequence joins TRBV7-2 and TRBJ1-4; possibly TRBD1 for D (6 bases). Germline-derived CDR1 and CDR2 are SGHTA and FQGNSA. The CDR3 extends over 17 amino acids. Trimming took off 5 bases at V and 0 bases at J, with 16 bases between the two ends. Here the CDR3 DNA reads TGTGCCAGCAGCCCCCGGGGGCCCGGTGCAACTAATGAAAAACTGTTTTTT. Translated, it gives CASSPRGPGATNEKLFF.

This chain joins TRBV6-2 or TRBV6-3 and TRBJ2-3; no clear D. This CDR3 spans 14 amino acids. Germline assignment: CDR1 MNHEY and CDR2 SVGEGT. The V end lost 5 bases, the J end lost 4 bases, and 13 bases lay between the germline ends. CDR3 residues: CASSIRLRADTQYF. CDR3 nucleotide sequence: TGTGCCAGCAGTATACGTCTACGCGCAGATACGCAGTATTTT.

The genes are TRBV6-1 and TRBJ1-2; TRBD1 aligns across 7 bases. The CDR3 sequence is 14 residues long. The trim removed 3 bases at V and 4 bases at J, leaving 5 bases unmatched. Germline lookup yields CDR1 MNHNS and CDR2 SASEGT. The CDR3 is CASSEGRDSYGYTF. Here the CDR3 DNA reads TGTGCCAGCAGTGAGGGGCGGGACAGCTATGGCTACACCTTC.

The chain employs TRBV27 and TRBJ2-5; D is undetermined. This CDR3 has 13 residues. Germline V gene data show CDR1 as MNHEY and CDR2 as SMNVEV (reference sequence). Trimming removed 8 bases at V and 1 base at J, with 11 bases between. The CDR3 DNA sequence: TGTGCCAGCTCGGACGGCAGCCAAGAGACCCAGTACTTC. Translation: CASSDGSQETQYF.

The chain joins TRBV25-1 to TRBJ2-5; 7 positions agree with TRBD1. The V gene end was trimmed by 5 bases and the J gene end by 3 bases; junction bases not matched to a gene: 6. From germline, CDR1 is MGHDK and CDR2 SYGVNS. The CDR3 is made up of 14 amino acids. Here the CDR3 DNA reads TGTGCCAGCAGTTGGGGACAGAACAAAGAGACCCAGTACTTC. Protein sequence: CASSWGQNKETQYF.

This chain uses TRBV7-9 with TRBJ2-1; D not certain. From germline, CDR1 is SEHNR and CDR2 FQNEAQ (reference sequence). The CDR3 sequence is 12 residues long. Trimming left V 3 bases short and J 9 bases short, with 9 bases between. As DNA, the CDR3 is TGTGCCAGCAGCTTTGTCCGCGGTGAGCAGTTCTTC. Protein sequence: CASSFVRGEQFF.

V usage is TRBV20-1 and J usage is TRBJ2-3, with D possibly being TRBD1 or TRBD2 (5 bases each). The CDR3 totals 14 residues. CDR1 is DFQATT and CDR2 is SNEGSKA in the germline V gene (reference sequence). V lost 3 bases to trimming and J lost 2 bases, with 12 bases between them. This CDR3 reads CSASSPGLTDTQYF. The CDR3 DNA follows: TGCAGTGCTAGTTCACCGGGGCTCACAGATACGCAGTATTTT.

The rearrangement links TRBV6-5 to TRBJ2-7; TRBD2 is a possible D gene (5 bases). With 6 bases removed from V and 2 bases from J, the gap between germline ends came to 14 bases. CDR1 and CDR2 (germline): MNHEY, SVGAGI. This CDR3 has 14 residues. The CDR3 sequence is CASSLYSGTYEQYF. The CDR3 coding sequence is TGTGCCAGCAGCCTTTACAGCGGCACCTACGAGCAGTACTTC.

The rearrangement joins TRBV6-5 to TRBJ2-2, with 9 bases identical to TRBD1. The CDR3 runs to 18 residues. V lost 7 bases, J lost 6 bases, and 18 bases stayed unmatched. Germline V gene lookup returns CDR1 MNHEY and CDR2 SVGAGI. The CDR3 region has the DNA TGTGCCAGCAAATCCGACAGGGGGTATCAGAGGGTTGCCGGGGAGCTGTTTTTT. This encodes CASKSDRGYQRVAGELFF.

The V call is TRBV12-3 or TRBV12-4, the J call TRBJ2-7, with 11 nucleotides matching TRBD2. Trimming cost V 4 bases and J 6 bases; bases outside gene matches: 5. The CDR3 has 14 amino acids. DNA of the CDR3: TGTGCCAGCAGTTCCGGGACTAGCGGTGCCGAGCAGTACTTC. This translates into CASSSGTSGAEQYF.

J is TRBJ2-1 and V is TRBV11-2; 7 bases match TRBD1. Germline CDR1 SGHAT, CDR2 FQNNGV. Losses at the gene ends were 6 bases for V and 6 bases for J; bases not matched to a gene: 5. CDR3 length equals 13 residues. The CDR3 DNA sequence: TGTGCCAGCAGAAAAGACAGGGTCAATGAGCAGTTCTTC. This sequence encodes CASRKDRVNEQFF.

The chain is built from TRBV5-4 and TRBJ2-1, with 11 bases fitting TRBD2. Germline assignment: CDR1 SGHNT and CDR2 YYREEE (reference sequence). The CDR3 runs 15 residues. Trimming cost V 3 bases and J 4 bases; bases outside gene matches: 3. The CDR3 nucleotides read TGTGCCAGCAGCTCACTAGCGGGGGATTACAATGAGCAGTTCTTC. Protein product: CASSSLAGDYNEQFF.

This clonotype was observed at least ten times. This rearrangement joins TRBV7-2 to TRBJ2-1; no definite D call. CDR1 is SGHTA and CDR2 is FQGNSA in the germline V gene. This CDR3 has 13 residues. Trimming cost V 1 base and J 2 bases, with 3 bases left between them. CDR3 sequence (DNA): TGTGCCAGCAGCTTAGACACCTACAATGAGCAGTTCTTC. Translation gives CASSLDTYNEQFF.

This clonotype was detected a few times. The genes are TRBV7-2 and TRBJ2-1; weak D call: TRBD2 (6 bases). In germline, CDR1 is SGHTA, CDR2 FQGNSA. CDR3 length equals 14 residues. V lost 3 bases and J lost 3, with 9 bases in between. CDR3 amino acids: CASSFSGDYNEQFF. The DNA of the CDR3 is TGTGCCAGCAGCTTTAGCGGAGACTACAATGAGCAGTTCTTC.

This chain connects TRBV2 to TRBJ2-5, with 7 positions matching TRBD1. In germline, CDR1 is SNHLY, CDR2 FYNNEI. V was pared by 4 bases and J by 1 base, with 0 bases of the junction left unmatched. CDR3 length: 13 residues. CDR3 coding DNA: TGTGCCAGCAGTGGGGACAGCCAAGAGACCCAGTACTTC. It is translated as CASSGDSQETQYF.

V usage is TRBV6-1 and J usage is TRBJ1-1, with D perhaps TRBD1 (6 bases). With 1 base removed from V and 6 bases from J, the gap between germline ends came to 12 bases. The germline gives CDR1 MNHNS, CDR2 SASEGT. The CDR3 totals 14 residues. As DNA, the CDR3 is TGTGCCAGCAGTGAAGGCCGGGGGGCGGCTGAAGCTTTCTTT. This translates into CASSEGRGAAEAFF.